These 9 T cell receptor beta chains were all obtained from the same sample, sequenced in a study of shared clonotypes between healthy human individuals. TCRdb's copy holds only in-frame clones and misses some; the assay was immunoSEQ multiplex PCR. The sample records around 1.1 million clones, approximately 80% being singletons. Source material: memory CD4+ T cells from PBMCs. This sample's subset: CD45RA-negative fraction. The source is a man younger than 30 in good health. Some clones in this sample may be carry-over from other donors' samples.

This clone appeared a few times. The chain is built from TRBV6-1 and TRBJ2-3, with TRBD2 identical over 7 bases. The V gene's germline CDR1 is MNHNS and CDR2 SASEGT. CDR3 length equals 14 residues. Trimming removed 2 bases from V and 4 bases from J; junction bases left unmatched: 3. The CDR3 nucleotides are TGTGCCAGCAGTGAAACGGGAGGCCCAGATACGCAGTATTTT. The encoded protein is CASSETGGPDTQYF.

V usage is TRBV5-1 and J usage is TRBJ1-1; TRBD1 is a possible D gene (5 bases). CDR1 SGHRS and CDR2 YFSETQ come from the germline V gene. Trimming removed 0 bases at V and 1 base at J, with 10 bases between. This CDR3 spans 15 amino acids. The CDR3 DNA reads TGCGCCAGCAGCTTGGACTCAGGGCAGAACACTGAAGCTTTCTTT. It is translated as CASSLDSGQNTEAFF.

This clone came up a few times. The gene calls are TRBV2 and TRBJ2-7, with D hard to call. The CDR3 is made up of 12 amino acids. Germline V gene sequence: CDR1 SNHLY, CDR2 FYNNEI. The V end was cut by 7 bases, the J end by 4 bases, with 11 bases between. CDR3 protein: CASTSDTYEQYF. The CDR3 DNA sequence: TGTGCCAGCACCTCTGACACGTACGAGCAGTACTTC. Drawing the rest from reference TRBV2 and TRBJ2-7, the complete variable domain is EPEVTQTPSHQVTQMGQEVILRCVPISNHLYFYWYRQILGQKVEFLVSFYNNEISEKSEIFDDQFSVERPDGSNFTLKIRSTKLEDSAMYFCASTSDTYEQYFGPGTRLTVT.

The rearrangement uses TRBV28 and TRBJ1-5; the match to TRBD1 covers 8 bases. CDR1 and CDR2 (germline): MDHEN, SYDVKM. After removal of 6 bases from V and 1 base from J, the junction contained 8 bases not matched to a gene. CDR3 size: 16 residues. The CDR3 reads CASRHSTGGSNQPQHF. CDR3 sequence (DNA): TGTGCCAGCAGGCACAGCACAGGGGGGAGCAATCAGCCCCAGCATTTT.

The genes are TRBV7-3 and TRBJ2-1, with D possibly being TRBD1 (5 bases). Germline V gene sequence: CDR1 SGHTA, CDR2 FQGTGA. Trimming left V 4 bases short and J 7 bases short, with 17 bases between. This CDR3 contains 15 residues. The CDR3 bases are TGTGCCAGCAGCTCCATGCGTAACAGGATTAATGAGCAGTTCTTC. Translated, it gives CASSSMRNRINEQFF.

The count of this clone is one. This chain joins TRBV19 and TRBJ2-6; a weak D match, TRBD1 (6 bases). The CDR3 extends over 15 amino acids. Between the trimmed V and J ends, which lost 11 bases and 0 bases, there was a span of 14 bases. CDR1 is LNHDA and CDR2 is SQIVND in the germline V gene (reference sequence). The CDR3 protein is CASSGDNSGANVLTF. CDR3 sequence (DNA): TGTGCCTCCTCAGGGGATAACTCTGGGGCCAACGTCCTGACTTTC.

The V call is TRBV5-8, the J call TRBJ1-2; D is unresolved. V shed 6 bases and J shed 7 bases, with 13 bases lying between them. The CDR3 loop spans 12 amino acids. Germline V gene data show CDR1 as SGHTS and CDR2 as YDEGEE. CDR3 nucleotide sequence: TGTGCCAGCACCTACAGTTTACTTGGCTACACCTTC. This encodes CASTYSLLGYTF.

The chain carries TRBV7-9 and TRBJ2-1; no firm D call. Germline CDR1 and CDR2: SEHNR and FQNEAQ (reference sequence). The CDR3 loop spans 15 amino acids. V lost 5 bases to trimming and J lost 6 bases, with 17 bases between them. CDR3 in DNA: TGTGCCAGCAGCCAGATCTCCCCTTGGGCCAATGAGCAGTTCTTC. Residues: CASSQISPWANEQFF.

The chain links TRBV4-1 to TRBJ2-5; 10 bases agree with TRBD2. The V gene's germline CDR1 is MGHRA and CDR2 YSYEKL. The length of the CDR3 is 15 residues. J lost 5 bases, V lost 7 bases, and 10 bases had no gene match. CDR3 residues: CASNPLAGGRETQYF. Here the CDR3 DNA reads TGCGCCAGCAACCCATTAGCGGGAGGACGGGAGACCCAGTACTTC.